The present T cell receptor (beta chain) was sequenced within a study of blood T cell repertoires in COVID-19. The protocol was immunoSEQ multiplex PCR, while the TCRdb copy is restricted to in-frame clones and leaves out a portion. The top ten hold about 1.8% of the sample, which has 360,000 or so clones, 89% seen once. From germline, CDR1 is MNHEY and CDR2 SVGAGI. This CDR3 spans 10 amino acids. The V end was cut by 6 bases, the J end by 9 bases, with 8 bases between. In assigning cohorts, the study relied on participant-reported clinical history. Cohort 3 recovery required two negative PCRs, clearance, or symptom resolution.

This receptor was identified in a woman in her twenties or thirties who had recovered from COVID-19. The sample taken for sequencing was PBMCs or T cells enriched from blood (not recorded which). This sequence joins TRBV6-5 and TRBJ2-5, with D hard to call. The CDR3 sequence: CASSSGSQYF. The CDR3 nucleotides are TGTGCCAGCAGCTCCGGGTCCCAGTACTTC.